A selection of T cell receptor beta chains follows, all from one sample in a study of blood T cell repertoires in COVID-19. TCRdb's table, derived via immunoSEQ multiplex PCR, lists solely in-frame clones and lacks some. The table lists about 120,000 clones, 60% to 80% of them singletons. Sequences were obtained from peripheral blood. The origin of the receptors is a woman in her 70s with acute or convalescent COVID-19. CDR3s include the opening cysteine and the closing phenylalanine or tryptophan. The order of the fields is D gene, clone size, V gene, J gene, CDR3 DNA, CDR3 protein. A D gene is named only where the DNA matches it firmly. Where a row states a size, it is once, few, many or the class of an expanded clone; other rows omit it.

-,-,TRBV19,TRBJ1-1,TGTGCCAGTAGTATAATGCAGGGAACTGAAGCTTTCTTT,CASSIMQGTEAFF
-,-,TRBV11-2,TRBJ2-1,TGTGCCAGCAGCTCCGGACAAGGATACAATGAGCAGTTCTTC,CASSSGQGYNEQFF
TRBD1,-,TRBV10-2,TRBJ2-3,TGCGCCAGCAGTGACTCCGGGACAGGGGCAGGCACGCAGTATTTT,CASSDSGTGAGTQYF
TRBD1,-,TRBV7-9,TRBJ1-4,TGTGCCAGCAGCTTGACAGGGGGGTTCGAAAAACTGTTTTTT,CASSLTGGFEKLFF
TRBD1,-,TRBV19,TRBJ2-2,TGTGCCAGTAGTAAAGGGACAGGGTGGAACACCGGGGAGCTGTTTTTT,CASSKGTGWNTGELFF
TRBD2,-,TRBV10-2,TRBJ2-7,TGCGCCAGCGCAAGAGCGGGGAGTATCTACGAGCAGTACTTC,CASARAGSIYEQYF
-,-,TRBV3-1/TRBV3-2,TRBJ1-1,TGTGCCAGCAGCCAAACTAGGAACACTGAAGCTTTCTTT,CASSQTRNTEAFF
TRBD2,-,TRBV28,TRBJ2-5,TGTGCCAGCAGAGGGACTAGCGGGAGGGCCGGTTTTGAGACCCAGTACTTC,CASRGTSGRAGFETQYF
-,-,TRBV28,TRBJ1-3,TGTGCCAGCAGTACAGGGTATGGAAACACCATATATTTT,CASSTGYGNTIYF
-,-,TRBV19,TRBJ2-3,TGTGCCAGTAGTATAAAACTTTCCACAGATACGCAGTATTTT,CASSIKLSTDTQYF
-,-,TRBV5-1,TRBJ2-1,TGCGCCAGCAGCTTGCGGCTAGGGGTGCGTAATGAGCAGTTCTTC,CASSLRLGVRNEQFF
-,few,TRBV6-4,TRBJ1-6,TGTGCCAGCAGTGACGGGACTGATAATTCACCCCTCCACTTT,CASSDGTDNSPLHF
-,-,TRBV28,TRBJ1-2,TGTGCCAGCAGTACCCTTGCAGGGTACGGTGGCTACACCTTC,CASSTLAGYGGYTF
TRBD1,-,TRBV25-1,TRBJ1-6,TGTGCCAGCAGTAATACAGGGGGATCCTATAATTCACCCCTCCACTTT,CASSNTGGSYNSPLHF
TRBD2,once,TRBV7-8,TRBJ2-7,TGTGCCAGCAGCGGGACTAGCGGGAGGGTTGGCTACGAGCAGTACTTC,CASSGTSGRVGYEQYF